This T cell receptor (beta chain) was captured in a study of blood T cell repertoires in COVID-19. Study overall: From the United States, Italy and Spain came samples of acute and convalescent COVID-19. From T cells, B-cell-depleted T cells, or PBMCs came the material, which was cDNA or gDNA.

In the original analysis: Nucleated cell counts were estimated from reference gene primer amplification. Only in-frame clones appear in the TCRdb table, and some are missing; sequencing was by immunoSEQ multiplex PCR. V, J and clone size were drawn from that table, and D and trimming were deduced from the DNA. The top ten clones hold approximately 9.6% of a sample with approximately 31,000 clones, approximately 90% of them seen once. V lost 1 base, J lost 0 bases, and 8 bases lay in between. Germline CDR1 and CDR2: SGHTS and YDEGEE. The CDR3 has 16 amino acids. V and J are TRBV5-8 and TRBJ2-6, with no clear D. The source is a human donor with active COVID-19. The donor label of this sample is uncertain. Sequenced sample: peripheral blood. CDR3 nucleotide sequence: TGTGCCAGCAGCTTGTGGGCCGGCTCTGGGGCCAACGTCCTGACTTTC. Its protein product is CASSLWAGSGANVLTF.